These 10 T cell receptor beta chains share one sample of origin, sequenced in a study of shared clonotypes between healthy human individuals. Assay used: immunoSEQ multiplex PCR; TCRdb lists only in-frame clones, some missing. Altogether hundreds of thousands of clones are present, roughly three quarters being singletons, with the ten largest covering around 12%. The sequenced material came from PBMCs. These receptors all come from a woman in her forties in good health. Some clones in this sample may be carry-over from other donors' samples.

This chain links TRBV4-1 with TRBJ1-2, with TRBD1 as a possible D gene (6 bases). This CDR3 region has 14 residues. Trimming stripped 0 bases from V and 2 bases from J, with 7 bases between. Germline V gene sequence: CDR1 MGHRA, CDR2 YSYEKL. Written as DNA, the CDR3 is TGCGCCAGCAGCCAAGATGGACAGAACTATGGCTACACCTTC. Its protein product is CASSQDGQNYGYTF.

Comment on this clone: A much bigger clone sits one base away, suggesting this may be a read error. The chain couples TRBV28 to TRBJ2-3; 9 nucleotides match TRBD2. This CDR3 spans 15 amino acids. Germline assignment: CDR1 MDHEN and CDR2 SYDVKM. The CDR3 here is CASNLRLAGTDTQYF. The DNA of the CDR3 is TGTGCCAGCAATTTACGACTAGCGGGCACAGATACGCAGTATTTT. Using reference TRBV28 and TRBJ2-3 for the parts outside the CDR3, the full variable domain is DVKVTQSSRYLVKRTGEKVFLECVQDMDHENMFWYRQDPGLGLRLIYFSYDVKMKEKGDIPEGYSVSREKKERFSLILESASTNQTSMYLCASNLRLAGTDTQYFGPGTRLTVL.

The V call is TRBV5-1, the J call TRBJ2-3; D could derive from TRBD1 or TRBD2 (5 bases each). Germline V gene lookup returns CDR1 SGHRS and CDR2 YFSETQ. The ends were cut back, 4 bases at V and 4 bases at J, with 10 bases in the middle. The CDR3 consists of 13 residues. The CDR3 region has the DNA TGCGCCAGCAGCCCTCGGGACGCAGATACGCAGTATTTT. Translated: CASSPRDADTQYF.

The chain has TRBV29-1 and TRBJ2-5, with D perhaps TRBD2 (7 bases). CDR3 length: 13 amino acids. The V end lost 7 bases, the J end lost 10 bases, and 22 bases lay between the germline ends. CDR1 and CDR2 from the germline V gene are SQVTM and ANQGSEA. The CDR3 spells CSGQDTGGSIQYF. In DNA form, the CDR3 reads TGCAGCGGACAGGACACCGGGGGGTCTATCCAGTACTTC.

The chain combines TRBV10-2 with TRBJ2-5; TRBD2 matches 8 bases. This CDR3 comprises 13 residues. The germline V gene has CDR1 WSHSY and CDR2 SAAADI. V lost 3 bases to trimming and J lost 4 bases; unmatched junction nucleotides: 1. Here the CDR3 reads CASSDLAGETQYF. In nucleotides, the CDR3 is TGCGCCAGCAGTGATCTAGCGGGAGAGACCCAGTACTTC.

V is TRBV28 and J is TRBJ1-4; weak D call: TRBD1 (5 bases). V lost 6 bases to trimming and J lost 4 bases, with 12 bases between them. CDR1 and CDR2 (germline): MDHEN, SYDVKM. The CDR3 has 14 residues. In nucleotides, the CDR3 is TGTGCCAGCAGACCGGGACCGGTTAATGAAAAACTGTTTTTT. Translated, it gives CASRPGPVNEKLFF.

The chain recombines TRBV6-6 with TRBJ2-2; D is unclear. Trimming removed 3 bases at V and 4 bases at J, with 12 bases between. Looked up from germline, CDR1 is MNHNY and CDR2 is SVGAGI (reference sequence). The CDR3 is made up of 15 amino acids. The DNA of the CDR3 is TGTGCCAGCAGTTATGTGACTCGCGGCACCGGGGAGCTGTTTTTT. Its translation is CASSYVTRGTGELFF.

This sequence joins TRBV28 and TRBJ2-7; 9 bases fit TRBD2. V was pared by 5 bases and J by 2 bases, with 7 bases of the junction left unmatched. Germline loops: CDR1 MDHEN, CDR2 SYDVKM. The CDR3 has 15 amino acids. The CDR3 loop reads CASSPGLARAYEQYF. The CDR3 coding sequence is TGTGCCAGCAGTCCTGGACTAGCGCGGGCCTACGAGCAGTACTTC. The complete variable domain, with remaining parts taken from reference TRBV28 and TRBJ2-7, reads DVKVTQSSRYLVKRTGEKVFLECVQDMDHENMFWYRQDPGLGLRLIYFSYDVKMKEKGDIPEGYSVSREKKERFSLILESASTNQTSMYLCASSPGLARAYEQYFGPGTRLTVT.

The chain has TRBV4-1 and TRBJ2-7; 8 bases line up with TRBD2. Germline V gene sequence: CDR1 MGHRA, CDR2 YSYEKL. V shed 3 bases, J shed 5 bases, and the junction held 24 bases outside the gene matches. The CDR3 consists of 20 residues. Here the CDR3 reads CASSQDAPGGRPLLANEQYF. Written as DNA, the CDR3 is TGCGCCAGCAGCCAGGATGCCCCTGGCGGGAGGCCCCTTTTAGCAAACGAGCAGTACTTC.

The chain is built from TRBV10-1 and TRBJ2-7; 14 bases fit TRBD2. In germline, CDR1 is WNHNN, CDR2 SYGVQD (reference sequence). Germline trimming cut 7 bases from V and 4 bases from J; bases unmatched to any gene: 6. The CDR3 totals 15 residues. The CDR3 sequence: CASTWTSGRYYEQYF. CDR3 DNA: TGCGCCAGCACCTGGACTAGCGGGAGGTATTACGAGCAGTACTTC.